Described below is a single T cell receptor (beta chain) sequence and its context. Its target is unknown. The data derive from a study of blood T cells in healthy people across ages. General study points: Since the PBMCs were unsorted, naive and antigen-experienced cells could not be conclusively compared. Roughly linearly, TCR beta diversity per million T cells fell as age increased.

From germline, CDR1 is SGHRS and CDR2 YFSETQ. The length of the CDR3 is 13 residues. Trimming shortened V by 5 bases and J by 1 base, and 9 bases separated the two germline ends. It was with a sample-barcoded 5' primer and a J-beta primer mix that a second PCR of roughly 7 to 12 cycles was run. A single record per CDR3 protein comes from TCRdb applying MiXCR to the 5' RACE reads. The data contain some 1.5 million distinct CDR3 sequences, over 25% of them singletons. The sequenced sample was blood. This clonotype was sampled from a woman in her 30s in good health. J is TRBJ2-5 and V is TRBV5-1; D is undetermined. CDR3 residues: CASSQNFQETQYF. The CDR3 coding sequence is TGCGCCAGCAGTCAGAACTTCCAAGAGACCCAGTACTTC.